This T cell receptor (beta chain) was captured by sequencing in a study of vaccination and CD4 T cells after COVID-19. Across the whole study: Stimulation of the cells used overlapping spike peptide pools from SARS-CoV-2 and from the common cold coronaviruses HCoV-NL63, HCoV-OC43 and HCoV-229E.

Treatment described: approximately 9-day PBMC culture with coronavirus spike peptide pools or control peptides (ViraFEST assay). Germline V gene lookup returns CDR1 WNHNN and CDR2 SYGVQD (reference sequence). The V gene lost 1 base and the J gene lost 7 bases, with 10 bases spanning the gap. There are 13 residues in the CDR3. An Oncomine TCR Beta short-read assay was used to sequence the DNA from cultured CD4+ T cells. TCRdb independently ran MiXCR on the PCR reads; one entry per CDR3 protein. The table records over 15,000 distinct CDR3 sequences, about 80% of them present only once. With regard to this clonotype: As yet, its antigen is unknown.

The receptor's source is a human donor who had recovered from COVID-19. The chain combines TRBV10-1 with TRBJ1-2, with a weak D call TRBD1 (5 bases). Sequencing was carried out using CD4+ T cells from blood, cultured in vitro. CDR3 nucleotides: TGCGCCAGCAGTGAGTACCGGGACTCTGGCTACACCTTC. It encodes CASSEYRDSGYTF.